The present TCR beta chain was sequenced within a study of human T cells and chemical hapten exposure (dated by TCRdb to 2020 to 2022). Regarding the study in general: For sensitization, 2% DPC in acetone was applied to an approximately 2 cm by approximately 2 cm area of upper inner arm skin. Weekly therapeutic DPC doses were additionally applied to the scalp of patients throughout the approximately 23-week study period. Patch testing on the upper back used Finn chambers containing 0.01% DPC, with scoring done after 6 days according to International Contact Dermatitis Research Group standards. The mostly female patient cohort included alopecia areata with under or over 50% scalp involvement, alopecia totalis and alopecia universalis. Libraries were combined into a pool for sequencing, and differences in TCR yield between samples came mainly from small differences in library volumes within the pool. The study tracked peripheral blood TCR repertoire changes in vivo during primary and secondary sensitization to the hapten diphenylcyclopropenone (DPC) in alopecia patients. Blood was sampled from patients pre-sensitization (week 0) and at 2, 6 and about 24 weeks after DPC sensitization. For TCR sequencing, blood came from 25 to 35 alopecia patients at anywhere from one to four time points (pre-sensitization, 2, 6 and 24 weeks). Paper-wide results and their limitations: Because all patients had alopecia, a presumed autoimmune disease, the immune response of the patients might differ from that of healthy individuals. Repeated subsampling changed both the strength of the expansion versus patch-test correlation and the threshold at which the correlation became significant. Compared with pre-sensitization or healthy control sets, expanded TCRs formed significantly more large CDR3 similarity clusters, which is consistent with antigen-driven responses. Patch test score correlated positively with the number of PT1 expanded TCRs, reaching significance at thresholds 8, 16 and 32 but not at 4. DPC sensitization did not change how many TCRs were above 1 in 1000 frequency, and no evidence was found of alterations in global repertoire structure.

Taken from cysteine to phenylalanine, the CDR3 has 12 residues. The read is trimmed to its CDR3 DNA, 36 bases read in frame from base 1. Relative to germline, V is 1 base shorter and J is 5 bases shorter, with 5 bases between their ends. The germline V gene (reference sequence) provides CDR1 SEHNR and CDR2 FQNEAQ. The library was obtained by RACE. This sample was sequenced with a NextSeq 500. During library preparation, unique molecular identifiers were attached to individual cDNA molecules so that TCRs could be counted in a quantitative, reproducible way. From each blood RNA sample, both TCR alpha and TCR beta chains were sequenced. The authors processed their data as follows. Samples had a median of approximately 96,000 TCRs, with a range from roughly 20,000 to 690,600. The Decombinator software suite was used to annotate the V, J and CDR3 of the TCR reads. For the PS versus PT1 abundance plots, all samples were subsampled to the same number of TCRs (28,000). TCRs were defined as expanded if absent before sensitization and observed at least eight times at the 2-week time point. TCRdb reanalyzed the raw reads on its own, using fastp at Q25 for trimming and MiXCR for clone calling, and kept in-frame beta chains. Under each unique CDR3 protein, matching rows form one entry showing the most common genes and DNA. It is TCRdb's table, rather than the study itself, that gives the V and J calls and clone size. The sample table lists 95,000 to 150,000 distinct CDR3 sequences, roughly an eighth of them with a count of one. Approximately 0.92% of the sample is taken by the ten largest.

Of note for this clonotype: Its antigen remains unidentified. Base qualities are not at hand, and no much larger clone is one base apart.

The sample's time point, from its label and the paper: patch test 1, 2 weeks after DPC sensitization. The treatment or condition label, read with the paper, signifies: therapeutic diphenylcyclopropenone sensitization with weekly scalp DPC. At each patch-test visit, blood was drawn before the patch test was applied. Patients were considered eligible if aged 18 to 70, diagnosed with alopecia and deemed suitable for DPC therapy, and patients were excluded if pregnant. Total RNA was extracted from unfractionated whole blood that had been collected in Tempus Blood RNA tubes. The sequencing here drew on whole blood, taken in connection with sensitization to the hapten diphenylcyclopropenone (DPC). The source is a man younger than 30 with alopecia areata. Some clones in this sample may be carry-over from other donors' samples. In this chain, TRBV7-9 is recombined with TRBJ1-2; the D gene lacks a confident call. The CDR3 protein sequence reads: CASSLEFYGYTF. The sequenced DNA is TGTGCCAGCAGCTTAGAATTTTATGGCTACACCTTC.